The present TCR beta chain was sequenced within a study of shared clonotypes between healthy human individuals. Study outcomes and limitations: Depth of sequencing was expected to influence donor clonotype sharing. Larger estimated richness was generally seen in naive subsets than in memory subsets. Specimens sampled were limited to blood, with tissue repertoires likely differing.

V lost 7 bases and J 5 bases, leaving 14 bases between the germline ends. The CDR3 runs to 13 residues. Germline CDR1 and CDR2: LNHDA and SQIVND (reference sequence). Remarks on this clone: Antigen: not known.

Naive CD8 cells comprised CD45RO-negative, CCR7-positively selected cells, excluding terminally differentiated effector memory CD45RA+ cells. Caucasian adults residing in Nashville, Tennessee made up all the donors. Data came from immunoSEQ multiplex PCR; TCRdb stores just in-frame clones and leaves some out. This table has around 640,000 clones, 90% to 97% appearing once. This receptor was identified in a woman in her twenties or thirties in good health. The sequenced sample consisted of naive CD8+ T cells sorted from blood. This chain uses TRBV19 with TRBJ2-5, with D maybe TRBD1 (5 bases). CDR3 sequence reads: CASTQGYGETQYF. The CDR3 DNA reads TGTGCCAGTACCCAGGGATACGGGGAGACCCAGTACTTC.